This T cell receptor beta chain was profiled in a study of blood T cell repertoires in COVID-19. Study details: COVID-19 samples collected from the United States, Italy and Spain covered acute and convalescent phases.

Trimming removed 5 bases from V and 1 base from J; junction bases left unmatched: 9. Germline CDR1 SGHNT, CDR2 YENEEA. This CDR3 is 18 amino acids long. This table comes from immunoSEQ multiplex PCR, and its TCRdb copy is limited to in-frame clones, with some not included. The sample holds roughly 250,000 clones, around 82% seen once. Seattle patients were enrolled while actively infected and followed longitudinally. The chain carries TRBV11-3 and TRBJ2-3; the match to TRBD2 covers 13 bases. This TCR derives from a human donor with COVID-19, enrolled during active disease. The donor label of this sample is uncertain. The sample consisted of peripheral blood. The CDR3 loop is CASSRRLAGGWGTDTQYF. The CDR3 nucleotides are TGTGCCAGCAGCCGAAGACTAGCGGGAGGTTGGGGCACAGATACGCAGTATTTT.